These 19 T cell receptor beta chains share one sample of origin, sequenced in a study of T-cell memory formation after mild COVID-19 (dated by TCRdb to 2020 to 2022). To prepare the library, 5' RACE was applied. Sequencing instrument: Illumina NovaSeq 6000. TCRdb itself trimmed the public reads at Q25 with fastp, ran MiXCR and retained productive beta chains. Duplicate CDR3 protein sequences are folded into a single record with the most common DNA and genes. A total of fewer than 150,000 distinct CDR3 sequences appear in this sample, less than 6.5% of them only once. The top ten clones comprise about 2.2% of the sample. The sequenced sample was PBMCs or a T cell subset sorted from them (not recorded which). The origin of the receptors is an adult woman who had mild COVID-19 (a few samples of this study predate the infection). The sample titles of this study are shuffled in the database, so cell type and time point are left out; the donor was told from shared clones.

The chain combines TRBV7-9 with TRBJ2-7; perhaps TRBD1 as D (5 bases). CDR3 size: 14 residues. Trimming took off 3 bases at V and 4 bases at J, with 13 bases between the two ends. CDR1 is SEHNR and CDR2 is FQNEAQ in the germline V gene (reference sequence). This CDR3 is CASSFNLQEYEQYF. The CDR3 DNA is TGTGCCAGCAGCTTTAACTTACAGGAGTACGAGCAGTACTTC.

The chain links TRBV7-6 to TRBJ2-2, with TRBD2 identical over 12 bases. Germline trimming cut 1 base from V and 3 bases from J; bases unmatched to any gene: 3. The CDR3 length is 17 residues. Germline CDR1 SGHVS, CDR2 FNYEAQ. CDR3 nucleotides: TGTGCCAGCAGCTTAGGACTAGCGGGAGCCTACACCGGGGAGCTGTTTTTT. Translated, it gives CASSLGLAGAYTGELFF.

This clonotype was seen more than once but under ten times. The V call is TRBV7-9, the J call TRBJ1-3, with 7 bases matching TRBD1. CDR1 and CDR2 (germline): SEHNR, FQNEAQ (reference sequence). The V and J ends lost 5 bases and 0 bases, in that order; junction bases with no gene match: 4. This CDR3 has 15 residues. The CDR3 nucleotides read TGTGCCAGCAGCAAGACAGGGAACTCTGGAAACACCATATATTTT. Translating gives CASSKTGNSGNTIYF.

This clonotype showed up many times. The chain recombines TRBV27 with TRBJ1-1; D is uncertain. Germline V lookup: CDR1 MNHEY, CDR2 SMNVEV (reference sequence). Trimming took off 6 bases at V and 0 bases at J, with 8 bases between the two ends. The CDR3 runs to 13 residues. CDR3: CASRPYLNTEAFF. For the CDR3, the DNA is TGTGCCAGCAGACCCTACCTGAACACTGAAGCTTTCTTT.

The chain has TRBV24-1 and TRBJ2-4, with 9 bases that match TRBD1. V trimming: 2 bases; J trimming: 8 bases; junction bases outside the gene matches: 6. The CDR3 is made up of 15 amino acids. In germline, CDR1 is KGHDR, CDR2 SFDVKD. CDR3 bases: TGTGCCACCAGTGATTCTGGGACAGGGTCGGACATTCAGTACTTC. This sequence encodes CATSDSGTGSDIQYF.

Many counts were recorded for this clonotype. The chain joins TRBV20-1 to TRBJ2-7, with D possibly being TRBD1 (6 bases). V was pared by 6 bases and J by 2 bases, with 14 bases between. Germline V gene sequence: CDR1 DFQATT, CDR2 SNEGSKA (reference sequence). The CDR3 is made up of 13 amino acids. CDR3 nucleotide sequence: TGCAGTGCCAAGGACAGCGCTGCCTACGAGCAGTACTTC. Its translation is CSAKDSAAYEQYF.

This clonotype was recorded at least ten times. This chain links TRBV7-8 with TRBJ2-1, with D unclear. Germline CDR1 SGHVS, CDR2 FQNEAQ. The V end was cut by 8 bases, the J end by 5 bases, with 4 bases between. The CDR3 is made up of 10 amino acids. For the CDR3, the DNA is TGTGCCAGCGGGCACAATGAGCAGTTCTTC. Translation: CASGHNEQFF.

This clonotype was seen only a few times. The chain has TRBV20-1 and TRBJ2-7; no definite D call. V gave up 0 bases and J gave up 3 bases, with 6 bases separating them. CDR3 length: 12 residues. The germline CDR1 and CDR2 sequences are DFQATT and SNEGSKA (reference sequence). CDR3 in amino acids: CSAREAHYEQYF. Written as DNA, the CDR3 is TGCAGTGCTAGAGAGGCCCACTACGAGCAGTACTTC.

The chain has TRBV5-5 and TRBJ1-2, with D possibly TRBD1 on 5 matching bases. The CDR3 is 17 amino acids. Trimming took 1 base from V and 2 from J, leaving 18 bases between them. From germline, CDR1 is SGHKS and CDR2 YYEKEE (reference sequence). CDR3 sequence reads: CASSLLPAPDRNYGYTF. CDR3 DNA: TGTGCCAGCAGCTTGTTACCCGCGCCCGACAGAAACTATGGCTACACCTTC.

This clonotype was recorded a few times. This chain joins TRBV7-8 and TRBJ1-6, with D possibly matching TRBD1 (5 bases). The germline CDR1 and CDR2 sequences are SGHVS and FQNEAQ. The CDR3 has 15 amino acids. Trimming pared 0 bases from V and 7 bases from J, leaving 10 bases between. The CDR3 loop reads CASSLAGVGNSPLHF. CDR3 DNA: TGTGCCAGCAGCTTAGCGGGGGTCGGAAATTCACCCCTCCACTTT.

This clonotype showed up many times. CDR3 bases: TGCGCCAGCAGCGTGGCCCCAGGAAGCGAGACCCAGTACTTC. Protein: CASSVAPGSETQYF. V is TRBV5-1 and J is TRBJ2-5; no firm D call. CDR1 is SGHRS, CDR2 YFSETQ, per germline. The CDR3 covers 14 residues. With 4 bases removed from V and 5 bases from J, the gap between germline ends came to 15 bases.

This clonotype turned up a few times. V and J are TRBV5-1 and TRBJ2-2; TRBD2 matches at 14 bases. Germline V lookup: CDR1 SGHRS, CDR2 YFSETQ. The CDR3 is 17 residues long. V lost 4 bases, J lost 7 bases, and 9 bases stayed unmatched. The CDR3 coding sequence is TGCGCCAGCAGCCTACGGACTAGCGGGGGGAATATCGGGGAGCTGTTTTTT. The encoded protein is CASSLRTSGGNIGELFF. The whole variable domain, filled in from reference TRBV5-1 and TRBJ2-2, reads KAGVTQTPRYLIKTRGQQVTLSCSPISGHRSVSWYQQTPGQGLQFLFEYFSETQRNKGNFPGRFSGRQFSNSRSEMNVSTLELGDSALYLCASSLRTSGGNIGELFFGEGSRLTVL.

This clonotype came up a few times. V usage is TRBV12-3 or TRBV12-4 and J usage is TRBJ2-6, with 10 bases lining up with TRBD2. V was clipped by 6 bases and J by 0 bases; unmatched bases: 8. This CDR3 spans 18 amino acids. The CDR3 is CASRIAGGHSSGANVLTF. The CDR3 region has the DNA TGTGCCAGCAGAATAGCGGGAGGACACTCCTCTGGGGCCAACGTCCTGACTTTC.

In this sample, this clonotype turned up once. The gene calls are TRBV20-1 and TRBJ2-1; no reliable D call. Germline V lookup: CDR1 DFQATT, CDR2 SNEGSKA (reference sequence). The CDR3 extends over 11 amino acids. This chain's CDR3 is CSAATYNEQFF. The CDR3 nucleotides read TGCTCCGCGGCTACCTACAATGAGCAGTTCTTC.

The chain carries TRBV18 and TRBJ2-3, with 7 bases aligning to TRBD1. The junction had 2 bases not matched to a gene; V was cut back by 3 bases and J by 2 bases. This CDR3 is built from 14 residues. Germline V gene sequence: CDR1 KGHSH, CDR2 LQKENI. CDR3 protein: CASSPGQPTDTQYF. The CDR3 DNA is TGTGCCAGCTCACCGGGACAGCCCACAGATACGCAGTATTTT.

There are a few counts of this clonotype. The chain couples TRBV11-3 to TRBJ2-1; D is unresolved. Germline CDR1 reads SGHNT; CDR2 reads YENEEA. V shed 1 base and J shed 0 bases, with 7 bases lying between them. The CDR3 covers 15 residues. The CDR3 here is CASSLGTRSYNEQFF. For the CDR3, the DNA is TGTGCCAGCAGCTTAGGTACCCGCTCCTACAATGAGCAGTTCTTC.

This clonotype was recorded many times. The chain uses TRBV27 and TRBJ1-5; D not resolved. Germline-derived CDR1 and CDR2 are MNHEY and SMNVEV (reference sequence). CDR3 size: 15 residues. Trimming left V 5 bases short and J 0 bases short, with 11 bases between. CDR3 protein: CASSLAGYSNQPQHF. CDR3 nucleotide sequence: TGTGCCAGCAGTCTGGCCGGATATAGCAATCAGCCCCAGCATTTT.

The chain couples TRBV12-3 or TRBV12-4 to TRBJ1-1; D perhaps matches TRBD1 (6 bases). V was clipped by 2 bases and J by 3 bases, with 13 bases between them. The CDR3 loop spans 15 amino acids. The CDR3 sequence is CASSLYGGGDTEAFF. The CDR3 DNA sequence: TGTGCCAGCAGTTTATATGGGGGGGGCGACACTGAAGCTTTCTTT.

The chain links TRBV15 to TRBJ2-3, with 8 bases aligning to TRBD2. CDR1 and CDR2 (germline): LNHNV, YYDKDF (reference sequence). The CDR3 has 16 residues. Trimming took 2 bases from V and 2 from J; bases not matched to a gene: 6. CDR3 DNA: TGTGCCACCAGCAGACCGGGGGGGGAGTCCACAGATACGCAGTATTTT. This translates into CATSRPGGESTDTQYF.